These 2 T cell receptor beta chains were all obtained from the same sample, sequenced in a study of T cells after yellow fever vaccination. TCRdb analysed the 5' RACE reads with MiXCR anew, one entry per CDR3 protein. The sample holds under 100,000 distinct CDR3 sequences; 4.5% to 6% are singletons and the top ten take over 40%. Sequencing used CD8+ T cells sorted from PBMCs, obtained 10 days after the yellow fever booster vaccination. The receptors were gathered from a man between 18 and 29 years old who received the YFV17D yellow fever vaccine.

The gene calls are TRBV6-2 or TRBV6-3 and TRBJ2-1, with D tentatively TRBD2 (7 bases). The CDR3 covers 17 residues. V was cut by 5 bases and J by 4 bases, with 21 bases left in between. The germline V gene encodes CDR1 MNHEY and CDR2 SVGEGT. The CDR3 spells CASSPAVLGGPYNEQFF. CDR3 coding DNA: TGTGCCAGCAGTCCCGCCGTTTTGGGGGGGCCTTACAATGAGCAGTTCTTC.

The CDR3 loop reads CASTVRAVSSYEQYF. The CDR3 DNA reads TGTGCCAGCACCGTCCGGGCAGTAAGCTCCTACGAGCAGTACTTC. This chain links TRBV28 with TRBJ2-7; D gene ambiguous. CDR3 length: 15 residues. Germline lookup yields CDR1 MDHEN and CDR2 SYDVKM. Trimming left V 7 bases short and J 0 bases short, with 16 bases between.